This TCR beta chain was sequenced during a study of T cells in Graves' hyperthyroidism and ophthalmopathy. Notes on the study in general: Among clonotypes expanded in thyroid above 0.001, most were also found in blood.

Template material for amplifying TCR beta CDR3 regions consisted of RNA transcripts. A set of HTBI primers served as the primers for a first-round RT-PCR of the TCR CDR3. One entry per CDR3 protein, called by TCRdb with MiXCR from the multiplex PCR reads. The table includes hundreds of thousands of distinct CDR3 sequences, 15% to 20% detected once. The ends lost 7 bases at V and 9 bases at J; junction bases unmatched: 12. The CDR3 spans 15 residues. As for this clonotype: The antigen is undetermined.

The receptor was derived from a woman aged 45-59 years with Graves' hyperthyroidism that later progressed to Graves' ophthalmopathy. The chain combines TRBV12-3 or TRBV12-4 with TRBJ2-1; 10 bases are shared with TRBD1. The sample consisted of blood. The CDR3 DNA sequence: TGTGCCAGCACCCCGACCGGGACAGGGGTAGGTGAGCAGTTCTTC. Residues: CASTPTGTGVGEQFF.